This TCR beta chain derives from a study of post-analysis software for immune sequencing data. Study as a whole: Clinical courses comprised relapsing-remitting, secondary progressive and progressive-relapsing multiple sclerosis. Notes on the study in general: Those with multiple sclerosis, the patient group, showed significantly lower normalized Chao1 diversity than controls. Strong co-clustering by F measure linked samples that shared a preparation batch.

Presence of unique molecular identifiers characterized the TCR beta cDNA libraries. Some 500,000 cDNA molecules were obtained from roughly 0.93 to 9.6 million T cells. TCRdb itself ran the PCR reads through MiXCR, one entry per CDR3 protein. The sample shows some 190,000 distinct CDR3 sequences, 29% of them seen only once. To note about this clonotype: Its antigen remains unknown. Germline is not matched at one junction end, which may reflect a read error.

Sequencing input: blood. This clonotype was sampled from a girl aged 2-17 years with multiple sclerosis.

The CDR3 sequence: CASGLETGRYNEQFF. The CDR3 DNA reads as TGCGCCAGCGGCTTGGAAACGGGACGGTACAATGAGCAGTTCTTC. The rearrangement joins TRBV5-1 to TRBJ2-1, with D tentatively TRBD1 or TRBD2 (5 bases each). Germline loops: CDR1 SGHRS, CDR2 YFSETQ. This CDR3 spans 15 amino acids.